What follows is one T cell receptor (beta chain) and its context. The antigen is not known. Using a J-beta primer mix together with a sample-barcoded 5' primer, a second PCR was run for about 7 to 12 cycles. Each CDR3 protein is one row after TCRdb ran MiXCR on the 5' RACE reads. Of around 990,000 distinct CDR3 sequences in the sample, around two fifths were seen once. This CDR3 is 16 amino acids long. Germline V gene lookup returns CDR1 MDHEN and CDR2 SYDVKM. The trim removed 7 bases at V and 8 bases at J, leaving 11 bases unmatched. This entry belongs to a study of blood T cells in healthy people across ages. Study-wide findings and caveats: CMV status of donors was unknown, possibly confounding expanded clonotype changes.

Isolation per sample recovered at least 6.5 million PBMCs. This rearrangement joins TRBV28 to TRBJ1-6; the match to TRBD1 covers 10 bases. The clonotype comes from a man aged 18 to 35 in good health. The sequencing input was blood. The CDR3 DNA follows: TGTGCCAGCACCTTGGGGGGGGGACAGGGGCATTCACCCCTCCACTTT. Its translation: CASTLGGGQGHSPLHF.